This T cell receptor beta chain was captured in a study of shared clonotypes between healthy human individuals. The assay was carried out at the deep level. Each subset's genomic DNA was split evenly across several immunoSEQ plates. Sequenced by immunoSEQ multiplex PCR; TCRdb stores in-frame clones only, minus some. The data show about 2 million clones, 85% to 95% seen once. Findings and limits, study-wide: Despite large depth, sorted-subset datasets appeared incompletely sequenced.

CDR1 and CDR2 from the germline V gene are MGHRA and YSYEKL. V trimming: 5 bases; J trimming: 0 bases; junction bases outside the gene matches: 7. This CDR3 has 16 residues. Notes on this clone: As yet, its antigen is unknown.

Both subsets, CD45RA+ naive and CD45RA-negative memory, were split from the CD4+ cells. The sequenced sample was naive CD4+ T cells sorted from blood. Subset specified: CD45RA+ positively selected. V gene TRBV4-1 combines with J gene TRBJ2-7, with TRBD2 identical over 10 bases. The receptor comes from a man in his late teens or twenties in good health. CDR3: CASSSGSGGVSYEQYF. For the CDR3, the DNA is TGCGCCAGCAGCTCAGGGAGCGGGGGGGTCTCCTACGAGCAGTACTTC.